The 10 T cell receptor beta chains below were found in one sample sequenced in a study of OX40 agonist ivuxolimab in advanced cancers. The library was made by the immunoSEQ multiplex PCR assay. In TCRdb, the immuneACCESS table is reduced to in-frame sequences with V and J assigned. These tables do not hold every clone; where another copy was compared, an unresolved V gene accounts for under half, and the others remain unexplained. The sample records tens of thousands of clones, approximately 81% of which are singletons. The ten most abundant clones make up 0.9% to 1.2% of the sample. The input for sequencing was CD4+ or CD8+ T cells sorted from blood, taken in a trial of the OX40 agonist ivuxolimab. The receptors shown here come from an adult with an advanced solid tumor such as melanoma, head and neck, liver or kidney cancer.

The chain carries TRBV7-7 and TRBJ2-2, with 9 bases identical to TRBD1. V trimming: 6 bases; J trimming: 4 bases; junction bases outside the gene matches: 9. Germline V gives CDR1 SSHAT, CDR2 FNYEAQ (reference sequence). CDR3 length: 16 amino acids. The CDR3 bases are TGTGCCAGCAGTTCCGGGACAGGGTCGATCACCGGGGAGCTGTTTTTT. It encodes CASSSGTGSITGELFF.

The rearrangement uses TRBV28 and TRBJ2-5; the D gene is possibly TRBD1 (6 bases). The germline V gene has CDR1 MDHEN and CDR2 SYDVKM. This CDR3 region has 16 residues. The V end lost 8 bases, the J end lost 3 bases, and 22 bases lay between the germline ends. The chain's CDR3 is CASFPTVGTSEETQYF. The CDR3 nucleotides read TGTGCCAGCTTTCCCACCGTTGGGACATCCGAAGAGACCCAGTACTTC.

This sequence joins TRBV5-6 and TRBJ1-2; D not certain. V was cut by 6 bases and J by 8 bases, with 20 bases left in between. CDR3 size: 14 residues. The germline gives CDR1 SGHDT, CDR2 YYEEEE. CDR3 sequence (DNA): TGTGCCAGCACCCTTTTCACCGTCCAGTGGGGCTACACCTTC. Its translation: CASTLFTVQWGYTF. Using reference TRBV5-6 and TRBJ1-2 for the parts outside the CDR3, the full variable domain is DAGVTQSPTHLIKTRGQQVTLRCSPKSGHDTVSWYQQALGQGPQFIFQYYEEEERQRGNFPDRFSGHQFPNYSSELNVNALLLGDSALYLCASTLFTVQWGYTFGSGTRLTVV.

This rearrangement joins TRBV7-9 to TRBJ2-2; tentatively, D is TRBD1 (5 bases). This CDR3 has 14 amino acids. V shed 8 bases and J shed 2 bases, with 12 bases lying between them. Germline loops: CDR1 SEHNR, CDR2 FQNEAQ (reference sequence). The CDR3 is CASLDRVNTGELFF. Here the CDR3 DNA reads TGTGCCAGCCTAGACAGAGTCAACACCGGGGAGCTGTTTTTT.

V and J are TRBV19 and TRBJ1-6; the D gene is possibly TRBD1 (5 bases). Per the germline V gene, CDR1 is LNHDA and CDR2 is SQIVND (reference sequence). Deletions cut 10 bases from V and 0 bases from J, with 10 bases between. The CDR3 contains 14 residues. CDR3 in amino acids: CATTDSSYNSPLHF. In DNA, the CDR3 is TGTGCCACCACAGACAGCTCCTATAATTCACCCCTCCACTTT.

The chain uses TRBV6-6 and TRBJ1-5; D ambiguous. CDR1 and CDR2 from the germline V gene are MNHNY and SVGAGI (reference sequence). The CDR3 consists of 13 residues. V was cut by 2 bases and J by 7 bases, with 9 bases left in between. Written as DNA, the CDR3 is TGTGCCAGCAGTTACAGGACGGGACAGCCCCAGCATTTT. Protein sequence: CASSYRTGQPQHF.

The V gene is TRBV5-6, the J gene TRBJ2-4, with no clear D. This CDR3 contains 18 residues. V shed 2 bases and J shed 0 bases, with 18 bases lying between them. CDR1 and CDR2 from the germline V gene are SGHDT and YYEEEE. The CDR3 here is CASSFPSRNTLAKNIQYF. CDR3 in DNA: TGTGCCAGCAGCTTTCCCTCCAGGAACACTCTAGCCAAAAACATTCAGTACTTC.

The CDR3 DNA reads as TGTGCCAGCAGCCCATCGCAGGGGATTCAGCCCCAGCATTTT. Translation gives CASSPSQGIQPQHF. The chain uses TRBV7-2 and TRBJ1-5; TRBD1 is a possible D gene (6 bases). This CDR3 is built from 14 residues. CDR1 SGHTA and CDR2 FQGNSA come from the germline V gene. V was clipped by 5 bases and J by 6 bases, with 14 bases between them.

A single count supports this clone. CDR3 sequence (DNA): TGCAGCGTTGAGGCAGGTCAGTCCTACGAGCAGTACTTC. This encodes CSVEAGQSYEQYF. This rearrangement joins TRBV29-1 to TRBJ2-7; D unresolved. The germline V and J ends were trimmed by 3 bases and 1 base, with 10 bases remaining between them. This CDR3 region has 13 residues. CDR1 and CDR2 (germline): SQVTM, ANQGSEA.

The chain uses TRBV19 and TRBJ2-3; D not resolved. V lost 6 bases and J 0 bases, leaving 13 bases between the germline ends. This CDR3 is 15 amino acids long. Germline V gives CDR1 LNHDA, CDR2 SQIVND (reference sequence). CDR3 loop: CASSPPTPSTDTQYF. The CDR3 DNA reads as TGTGCCAGTAGCCCCCCCACACCTAGCACAGATACGCAGTATTTT.